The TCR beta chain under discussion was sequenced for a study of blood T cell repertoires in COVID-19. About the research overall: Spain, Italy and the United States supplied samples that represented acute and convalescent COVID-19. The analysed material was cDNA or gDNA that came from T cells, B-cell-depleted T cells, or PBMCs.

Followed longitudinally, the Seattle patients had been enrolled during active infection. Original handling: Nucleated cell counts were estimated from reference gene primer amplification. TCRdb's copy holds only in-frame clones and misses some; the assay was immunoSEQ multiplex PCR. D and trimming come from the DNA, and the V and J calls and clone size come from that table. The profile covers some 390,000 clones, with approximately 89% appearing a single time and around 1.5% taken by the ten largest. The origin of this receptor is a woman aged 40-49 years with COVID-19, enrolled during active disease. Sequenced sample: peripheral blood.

The CDR3 here is CASSSGTVSTDTQYF. CDR3 in DNA: TGCGCCAGCAGCTCAGGGACAGTGAGCACAGATACGCAGTATTTT. This chain links TRBV5-1 with TRBJ2-3; TRBD1 agrees at 7 bases. Germline trimming cut 3 bases from V and 0 bases from J; bases unmatched to any gene: 4. The CDR3 length is 15 residues. The germline gives CDR1 SGHRS, CDR2 YFSETQ. Full variable domain (rest looked up from reference TRBV5-1 and TRBJ2-3): KAGVTQTPRYLIKTRGQQVTLSCSPISGHRSVSWYQQTPGQGLQFLFEYFSETQRNKGNFPGRFSGRQFSNSRSEMNVSTLELGDSALYLCASSSGTVSTDTQYFGPGTRLTVL.